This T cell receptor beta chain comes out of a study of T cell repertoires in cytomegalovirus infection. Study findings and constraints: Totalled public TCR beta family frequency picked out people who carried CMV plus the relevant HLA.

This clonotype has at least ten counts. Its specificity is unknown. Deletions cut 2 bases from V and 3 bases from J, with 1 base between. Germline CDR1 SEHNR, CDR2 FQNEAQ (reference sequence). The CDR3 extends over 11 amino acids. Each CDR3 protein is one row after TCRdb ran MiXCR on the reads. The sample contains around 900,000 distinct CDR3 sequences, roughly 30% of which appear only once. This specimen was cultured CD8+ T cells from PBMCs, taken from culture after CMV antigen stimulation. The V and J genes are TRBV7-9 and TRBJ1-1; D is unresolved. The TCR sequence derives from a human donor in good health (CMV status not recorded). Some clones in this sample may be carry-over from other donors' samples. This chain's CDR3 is CASSLYTEAFF. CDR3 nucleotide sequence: TGTGCCAGCAGCTTATACACTGAAGCTTTCTTT. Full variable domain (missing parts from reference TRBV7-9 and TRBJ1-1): DTGVSQNPRHKITKRGQNVTFRCDPISEHNRLYWYRQTLGQGPEFLTYFQNEAQLEKSRLLSDRFSAERPKGSFSTLEIQRTEQGDSAMYLCASSLYTEAFFGQGTRLTVV.